The 23 T cell receptor beta chains given below trace back to one sample, sequenced in a study of T cells in localized non-small cell lung cancer. The protocol was immunoSEQ multiplex PCR, while the TCRdb copy is restricted to in-frame clones and leaves out a portion. Seen here are tens of thousands of clones, 75% to 90% observed once, and the top ten hold 2.5% to 3%. The source was peripheral blood, collected before any cancer treatment. These receptors all come from a woman aged 40-69 years with stage I lung adenocarcinoma.

The V call is TRBV18, the J call TRBJ2-7; D not certain. This CDR3 is 14 amino acids long. Germline V gene sequence: CDR1 KGHSH, CDR2 LQKENI. Trimming removed 2 bases at V and 1 base at J, with 9 bases between. This CDR3 is CASSPTAPSYEQYF. The CDR3 DNA reads as TGTGCCAGCTCACCAACAGCCCCTTCCTACGAGCAGTACTTC.

V usage is TRBV18 and J usage is TRBJ2-5, with D unclear. This CDR3 has 14 amino acids. Trimming pared 3 bases from V and 5 bases from J, leaving 13 bases between. Germline CDR1 and CDR2: KGHSH and LQKENI. CDR3 amino acids: CASSPFEKEETQYF. CDR3 nucleotide sequence: TGTGCCAGCTCACCGTTTGAGAAAGAGGAGACCCAGTACTTC.

V usage is TRBV5-1 and J usage is TRBJ1-1, with D possibly matching TRBD1 (6 bases). CDR3 length: 17 residues. Germline loops: CDR1 SGHRS, CDR2 YFSETQ. Trimming cost V 0 bases and J 4 bases, with 19 bases left between them. CDR3 sequence: CASSLGGQTIGLTEAFF. CDR3 sequence (DNA): TGCGCCAGCAGCTTGGGGGGACAAACGATCGGACTCACTGAAGCTTTCTTT.

V usage is TRBV5-6 and J usage is TRBJ1-5, with 7 bases identical to TRBD1. Germline CDR1 reads SGHDT; CDR2 reads YYEEEE. The V segment lost 4 bases and the J segment 4 bases; nucleotides outside the gene matches: 8. This CDR3 has 15 residues. CDR3 amino acids: CASSPSDRENQPQHF. CDR3 sequence (DNA): TGTGCCAGCAGCCCTAGTGACAGGGAGAATCAGCCCCAGCATTTT.

This chain connects TRBV11-2 to TRBJ1-5, with D perhaps TRBD1 (6 bases). Per germline, CDR1 SGHAT and CDR2 FQNNGV. The CDR3 contains 13 residues. The V end was cut by 5 bases, the J end by 7 bases, with 12 bases between. The CDR3 bases are TGTGCCAGCAGCCAGCAGGGGAACCAGCCCCAGCATTTT. It yields the protein CASSQQGNQPQHF.

CDR3 coding DNA: TGTGCCGTTAACGGGGGATTGTATGGCTACACCTTC. Amino acids: CAVNGGLYGYTF. The chain is built from TRBV28 and TRBJ1-2; D might be TRBD1 (5 bases). Looked up from germline, CDR1 is MDHEN and CDR2 is SYDVKM. The CDR3 runs 12 residues. Trimming took off 11 bases at V and 5 bases at J, with 15 bases between the two ends.

The chain combines TRBV5-6 with TRBJ2-5, with 7 bases identical to TRBD1. Germline V gives CDR1 SGHDT, CDR2 YYEEEE. V shed 1 base, J shed 1 base, and the junction held 7 bases outside the gene matches. This CDR3 comprises 16 residues. The chain's CDR3 is CASSLPFGTVQETQYF. In nucleotides, the CDR3 is TGTGCCAGCAGCTTGCCGTTCGGGACAGTCCAAGAGACCCAGTACTTC.

The rearrangement uses TRBV6-5 and TRBJ2-3; D ambiguous. The V and J ends lost 0 bases and 8 bases respectively, with 9 bases between them. CDR1 is MNHEY, CDR2 SVGAGI, per germline. There are 13 residues in the CDR3. The chain's CDR3 is CASSYSNWGTQYF. CDR3 coding DNA: TGTGCCAGCAGTTACTCGAACTGGGGTACGCAGTATTTT.

The V call is TRBV18, the J call TRBJ2-2; a weak D match, TRBD1 (6 bases). The V end was cut by 3 bases, the J end by 9 bases, with 11 bases between. The CDR3 consists of 13 residues. Germline CDR1 is KGHSH and CDR2 is LQKENI. In nucleotides, the CDR3 is TGTGCCAGCTCACCCGGACAGACCCGGGAGCTGTTTTTT. Translated: CASSPGQTRELFF.

The rearrangement uses TRBV28 and TRBJ1-1; D remains ambiguous. V was trimmed by 10 bases and J by 1 base, leaving 13 bases between them. Germline V CDR1 and CDR2: MDHEN, SYDVKM. This CDR3 contains 13 residues. CDR3 protein: CANMRPANTEAFF. The CDR3 DNA sequence: TGTGCCAACATGCGACCCGCGAACACTGAAGCTTTCTTT. Combining the CDR3 with reference TRBV28 and TRBJ1-1 gives the whole variable domain DVKVTQSSRYLVKRTGEKVFLECVQDMDHENMFWYRQDPGLGLRLIYFSYDVKMKEKGDIPEGYSVSREKKERFSLILESASTNQTSMYLCANMRPANTEAFFGQGTRLTVV.

The rearrangement links TRBV25-1 to TRBJ2-2; D perhaps matches TRBD2 (6 bases). CDR1 is MGHDK, CDR2 SYGVNS, per germline. This CDR3 has 14 residues. The V gene lost 2 bases and the J gene lost 3 bases, with 7 bases spanning the gap. The CDR3 nucleotides are TGTGCCAGCAGTGAAGAGCGGGACACCGGGGAGCTGTTTTTT. Protein: CASSEERDTGELFF.

The chain has TRBV14 and TRBJ2-7, with 12 bases identical to TRBD2. The CDR3 runs to 16 residues. After removal of 0 bases from V and 3 bases from J, the junction contained 3 bases not matched to a gene. CDR1 and CDR2 from the germline V gene are SGHDN and FVKESK. CDR3 coding DNA: TGTGCCAGCAGCCAAGAGGCTAGCGGGAGGGTCTACGAGCAGTACTTC. Its translation: CASSQEASGRVYEQYF.

V is TRBV21-1 and J is TRBJ1-3; TRBD1, the D gene given by the table, was not confirmed from the DNA. TRBV21-1 is deemed a pseudogene. The CDR3 spans 15 residues. The CDR3 loop is CASSKKKGDRDTIYF. The DNA for the CDR3 is TGTGCCAGCAGCAAAAAAAAGGGCGACAGGGACACCATATATTTT.

There are a few counts of this clone. The chain carries TRBV7-8 and TRBJ2-5; 7 bases match TRBD2. The length of the CDR3 is 14 residues. V lost 5 bases and J lost 5; bases outside the gene matches: 8. Germline CDR1 reads SGHVS; CDR2 reads FQNEAQ. The CDR3 protein is CASSLGTTRETQYF. In DNA, the CDR3 is TGTGCCAGCAGCCTCGGGACTACTCGGGAGACCCAGTACTTC.

The CDR3 nucleotides read TGCAGCGTTGTTACGGACTACGAGCAGTACTTC. Translated, it gives CSVVTDYEQYF. This chain connects TRBV29-1 to TRBJ2-7; D unresolved. The CDR3 is 11 amino acids. V was clipped by 4 bases and J by 3 bases, with 7 bases between them. Germline values: CDR1 SQVTM, CDR2 ANQGSEA.

The gene calls are TRBV28 and TRBJ2-1, with 15 bases lining up with TRBD2. Germline CDR1 reads MDHEN; CDR2 reads SYDVKM. The trim removed 2 bases at V and 7 bases at J, leaving 9 bases unmatched. There are 18 residues in the CDR3. The CDR3 sequence is CASSLPPGLAGGSNEQFF. CDR3 DNA sequence: TGTGCCAGCAGTTTACCCCCCGGACTAGCGGGAGGGAGTAATGAGCAGTTCTTC.

The chain has TRBV28 and TRBJ1-5; D remains ambiguous. Germline-derived CDR1 and CDR2 are MDHEN and SYDVKM. V lost 8 bases, J lost 1 base, and 9 bases lay in between. CDR3 size: 13 residues. The chain's CDR3 is CASGGWSNQPQHF. For the CDR3, the DNA is TGTGCCAGCGGAGGGTGGAGCAATCAGCCCCAGCATTTT.

The chain combines TRBV6-1 with TRBJ2-1, with D perhaps TRBD1 (5 bases). The germline V and J ends were trimmed by 4 bases and 0 bases, with 16 bases remaining between them. Germline V CDR1 and CDR2: MNHNS, SASEGT. This CDR3 spans 17 amino acids. This CDR3 is CASSGLGAETSYNEQFF. In nucleotides, the CDR3 is TGTGCCAGCAGTGGCCTAGGGGCGGAGACCTCCTACAATGAGCAGTTCTTC.

The genes are TRBV30 and TRBJ2-7, with D possibly TRBD1 on 6 matching bases. The CDR3 is made up of 14 amino acids. V lost 3 bases and J 4 bases, leaving 16 bases between the germline ends. Germline V gene sequence: CDR1 GTSNPN, CDR2 SVGIG (reference sequence). CDR3 sequence reads: CAWRQSDRPYEQYF. Written as DNA, the CDR3 is TGTGCCTGGAGGCAATCAGACAGGCCGTACGAGCAGTACTTC.

The CDR3 sequence: CASSYSAGRNTIYF. CDR3 nucleotides: TGTGCCAGCAGTTACTCGGCAGGGCGAAACACCATATATTTT. V usage is TRBV6-5 and J usage is TRBJ1-3, with D tentatively TRBD1 (5 bases). CDR1 MNHEY and CDR2 SVGAGI come from the germline V gene. Deletions cut 0 bases from V and 5 bases from J, with 8 bases between. The CDR3 has 14 amino acids.

There are a few counts of this clone. J is TRBJ1-1 and V is TRBV10-3; tentatively, D is TRBD1 (5 bases). The germline V gene encodes CDR1 ENHRY and CDR2 SYGVKD. V was clipped by 0 bases and J by 6 bases, with 14 bases between them. The CDR3 totals 15 residues. The DNA for the CDR3 is TGTGCCATCAGTGAGTCGAGGCCAGGGCTTTCTGAAGCTTTCTTT. It codes for CAISESRPGLSEAFF.

The chain links TRBV5-4 to TRBJ1-1; D ambiguous. The germline V and J ends were trimmed by 2 bases and 0 bases, with 11 bases remaining between them. The CDR3 is 15 residues long. CDR1 and CDR2 (germline): SGHNT, YYREEE (reference sequence). In DNA form, the CDR3 reads TGTGCCAGCAGCTTCGGGTCGGTCTTGAACACTGAAGCTTTCTTT. It is translated as CASSFGSVLNTEAFF.

The J gene is TRBJ1-3, the V gene TRBV6-5; D is uncertain. V was pared by 6 bases and J by 2 bases, with 17 bases between. Germline-derived CDR1 and CDR2 are MNHEY and SVGAGI. This CDR3 is built from 16 residues. The CDR3 DNA reads TGTGCCAGCAGCTACCGTCGGGCGGTGGCTGGAAACACCATATATTTT. This gives the protein CASSYRRAVAGNTIYF.